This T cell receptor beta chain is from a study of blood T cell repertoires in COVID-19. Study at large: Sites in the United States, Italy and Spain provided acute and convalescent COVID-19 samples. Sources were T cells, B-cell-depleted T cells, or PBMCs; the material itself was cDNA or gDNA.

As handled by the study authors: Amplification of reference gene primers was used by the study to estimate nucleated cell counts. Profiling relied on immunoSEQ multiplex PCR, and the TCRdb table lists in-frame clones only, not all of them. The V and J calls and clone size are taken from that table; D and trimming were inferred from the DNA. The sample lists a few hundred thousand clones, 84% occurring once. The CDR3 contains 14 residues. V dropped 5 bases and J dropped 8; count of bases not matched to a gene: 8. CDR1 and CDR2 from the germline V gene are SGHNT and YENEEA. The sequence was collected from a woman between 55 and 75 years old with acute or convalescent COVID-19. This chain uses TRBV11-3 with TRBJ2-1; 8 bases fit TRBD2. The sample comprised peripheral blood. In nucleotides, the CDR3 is TGTGCCAGCAGCCCCGGGGGGGCTGCCCATGAGCAGTTCTTC. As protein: CASSPGGAAHEQFF.